The clone carrying this T cell receptor beta chain was picked up many times. The antigen is undetermined. This sample is part of a study of naive and memory T cell subsets. Whole-study results and caveats: A few larger clonotypes appeared in naive repertoires, especially CD8, possibly memory cells re-expressing CD45RA. In CD4 and CD8 cells, diversity dropped from naive through EMRA. In naive cells, over 85% of TCR sequences were seen only once.

Cells stained for CD3, CD4, CD8, CD45RA and CD27 were sorted into four subsets. This CDR3 spans 15 amino acids. With 5 bases removed from V and 2 bases from J, the gap between germline ends came to 13 bases. CDR1 and CDR2 (germline): LNHNV, YYDKDF (reference sequence). The beta constant-region primer was an equimolar mix of two oligonucleotides covering TRBC1 and TRBC2. Four rounds of PCR amplified the ligated cDNA using nested alpha and beta constant-region primers plus SP2. TCRdb itself ran the UMI-ligation and nested PCR reads through MiXCR, one entry per CDR3 protein. The sample holds tens of thousands of distinct CDR3 sequences, 11% seen once.

This sequence joins TRBV15 and TRBJ2-1; tentative D call: TRBD2 (5 bases). The specimen sequenced was naive CD4+ T cells from blood. The sequence was collected from a human donor in good health. This CDR3 reads CATSQEGQTYNEQFF. The CDR3 DNA reads TGTGCCACCAGCCAAGAGGGCCAAACCTACAATGAGCAGTTCTTC.